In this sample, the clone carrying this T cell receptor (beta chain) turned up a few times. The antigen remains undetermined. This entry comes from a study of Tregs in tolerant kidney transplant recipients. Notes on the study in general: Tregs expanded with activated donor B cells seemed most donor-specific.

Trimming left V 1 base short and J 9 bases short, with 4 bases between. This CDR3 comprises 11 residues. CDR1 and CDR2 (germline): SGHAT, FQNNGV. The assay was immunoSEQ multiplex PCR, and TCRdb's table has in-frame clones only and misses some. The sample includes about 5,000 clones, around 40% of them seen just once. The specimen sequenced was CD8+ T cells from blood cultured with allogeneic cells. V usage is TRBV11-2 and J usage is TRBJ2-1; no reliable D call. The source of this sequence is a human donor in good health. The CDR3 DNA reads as TGTGCCAGCAGCTTAGGGGTTGAGCAGTTCTTC. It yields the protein CASSLGVEQFF.